Below, 5 T cell receptor beta chains from the same sample are listed, as sequenced in a study of monozygotic twins with inflammatory bowel disease (dated by TCRdb to between 2019 and 2020). Library preparation used 5' RACE. Instrument used: Illumina HiSeq 2500. The reads were reprocessed in TCRdb, with one entry per CDR3 protein sequence and no accompanying DNA. The table kept for this sample lists approximately 330,000 distinct CDR3 sequences. Of the sample, around 2% is held by the ten largest clones. What was sequenced was blood. These receptors came from a human donor with ulcerative colitis or Crohn's disease, or a healthy co-twin of an affected twin (not recorded which).

J is TRBJ2-7 and V is TRBV20-1. This CDR3 is 13 amino acids long. Germline V CDR1 and CDR2: DFQATT, SNEGSKA (reference sequence). CDR3 protein: CSARARTDYEQYF.

The rearrangement joins TRBV7-2 to TRBJ2-1; TCRdb reports TRBD1, a call that lacks DNA to check it against. Germline CDR1 and CDR2: SGHTA and FQGNSA. The CDR3 sequence is 16 residues long. The CDR3 spells CASSLFRGTGPNEQFF.

The chain links TRBV12-3 or TRBV12-4 to TRBJ2-7. The CDR3 length is 19 residues. CDR3: CASSLRDQSDGWGLYEQYF.

The chain couples TRBV18 to TRBJ2-1; TCRdb calls TRBD2, which cannot be checked without DNA. Germline V gene data show CDR1 as KGHSH and CDR2 as LQKENI. The CDR3 sequence is 13 residues long. The CDR3 spells CASSLSLGNEQFF.

The chain combines TRBV4-1 with TRBJ2-1; TCRdb returns TRBD2, unconfirmable since there is no DNA. Germline V gene lookup returns CDR1 MGHRA and CDR2 YSYEKL. The CDR3 has 14 amino acids. The chain's CDR3 is CASKVAGGFNEQFF.